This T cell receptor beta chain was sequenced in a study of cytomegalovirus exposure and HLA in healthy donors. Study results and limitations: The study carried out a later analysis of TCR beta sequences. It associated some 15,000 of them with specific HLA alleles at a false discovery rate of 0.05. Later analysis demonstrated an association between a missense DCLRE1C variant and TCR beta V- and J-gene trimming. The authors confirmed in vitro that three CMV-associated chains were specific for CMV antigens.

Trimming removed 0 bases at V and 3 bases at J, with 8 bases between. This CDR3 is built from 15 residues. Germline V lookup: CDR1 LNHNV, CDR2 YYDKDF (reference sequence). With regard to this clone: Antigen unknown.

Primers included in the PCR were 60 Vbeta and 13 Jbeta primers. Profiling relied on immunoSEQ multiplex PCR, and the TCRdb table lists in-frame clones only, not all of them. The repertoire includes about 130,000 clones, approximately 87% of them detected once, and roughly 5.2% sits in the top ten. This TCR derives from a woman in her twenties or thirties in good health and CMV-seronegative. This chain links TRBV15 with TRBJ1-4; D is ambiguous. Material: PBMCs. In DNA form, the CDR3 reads TGTGCCACCAGCAGAGATCGAACGGCTAATGAAAAACTGTTTTTT. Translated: CATSRDRTANEKLFF.